This T cell receptor beta chain was identified in a study of blood T cells in healthy people across ages. Turning to the study itself: Per two T cells, template switching captured roughly one barcoded beta molecule. Study-wide findings and caveats: No conclusive comparison of naive versus antigen-experienced cells was possible with unsorted PBMCs. There was a strong correlation between TCR beta diversity and naive T cell percentage. More naive CD4+ cells and higher diversity marked long-lived donors relative to aged donors.

J gave up 11 bases and V 5 bases, and 16 bases lay outside the gene matches. Germline V gene sequence: CDR1 SGHTA, CDR2 FQGNSA. The CDR3 length is 16 residues. In its sample, this clonotype was seen a few times. Its specificity is not known. Combining a sample-barcoded 5' primer with a J-beta primer mix, a second PCR ran for roughly 6 to 12 cycles. TCRdb passed the 5' RACE reads through MiXCR, listing each CDR3 protein once. The data hold some 1.5 million distinct CDR3 sequences, with under 30% observed a single time. The sequenced sample was blood. The TCR comes from a woman aged 25 to 45 in good health. The chain is built from TRBV7-2 and TRBJ2-5; TRBD2 aligns across 11 bases. CDR3 in DNA: TGTGCCAGCAGCCCCCAGCCGGGACTAGCGGTCCATGAGCAGTACTTC. This sequence encodes CASSPQPGLAVHEQYF.